Following are 30 T cell receptor beta chains from one sample sequenced in a study of blood T cell repertoires in COVID-19. The data were produced by immunoSEQ multiplex PCR, yet TCRdb's version contains in-frame clones alone and is incomplete. The data contain 370,000 or so clones, 80% to 90% of them seen just once; the ten biggest clones take up 1% to 1.5%. Material: PBMCs or T cells enriched from blood (not recorded which). These TCRs come from a young man who had recovered from COVID-19.

In the case of this clone: One end of the junction does not line up with germline, which may come from a read error. This rearrangement joins TRBV10-3 to TRBJ1-1; D is unresolved. This CDR3 comprises 11 residues. The germline V gene encodes CDR1 ENHRY and CDR2 SYGVKD. The CDR3 nucleotides read TGTGCCATCAGTACGAACACCGAAGCTTTCTTT. It is translated as CAISTNTEAFF.

This chain links TRBV30 with TRBJ1-1; 9 bases are shared with TRBD1. Germline lookup yields CDR1 GTSNPN and CDR2 SVGIG (reference sequence). V was pared by 3 bases and J by 6 bases, with 8 bases of the junction left unmatched. The CDR3 is made up of 14 amino acids. Written as DNA, the CDR3 is TGTGCCTGGAGGCATGACAGGGGGGAGGCTGAAGCTTTCTTT. Translated: CAWRHDRGEAEAFF.

The chain carries TRBV9 and TRBJ1-5; D not certain. Germline loops: CDR1 SGDLS, CDR2 YYNGEE. Trimming shortened V by 5 bases and J by 0 bases, and 15 bases separated the two germline ends. The CDR3 covers 16 residues. CDR3 nucleotide sequence: TGTGCCAGCAGTACGGGTCCAGACGCTAGCAATCAGCCCCAGCATTTT. Translated: CASSTGPDASNQPQHF.

V gene TRBV10-3 combines with J gene TRBJ1-1; no clear D. The V gene lost 10 bases and the J gene lost 0 bases, with 9 bases spanning the gap. The CDR3 sequence is 12 residues long. Germline CDR1 is ENHRY and CDR2 is SYGVKD. CDR3 DNA sequence: TGTGCCACCGGGAGGGTGAACACTGAAGCTTTCTTT. It yields the protein CATGRVNTEAFF.

The chain has TRBV12-5 and TRBJ1-2; a weak D match, TRBD1 (6 bases). Per germline, CDR1 LGHNT and CDR2 FRNRAP. This CDR3 is built from 13 residues. V gave up 6 bases and J gave up 2 bases, with 10 bases separating them. The CDR3 is CASGRQENYGYTF. The DNA of the CDR3 is TGTGCTAGTGGGCGACAGGAGAACTATGGCTACACCTTC. Full variable domain (rest looked up from reference TRBV12-5 and TRBJ1-2): DARVTQTPRHKVTEMGQEVTMRCQPILGHNTVFWYRQTMMQGLELLAYFRNRAPLDDSGMPKDRFSAEMPDATLATLKIQPSEPRDSAVYFCASGRQENYGYTFGSGTRLTVV.

This chain links TRBV5-1 with TRBJ2-3; 8 bases match TRBD1. CDR3 size: 16 residues. The trim removed 2 bases at V and 4 bases at J, leaving 9 bases unmatched. CDR1 SGHRS and CDR2 YFSETQ come from the germline V gene. CDR3 loop: CASSLRTGTDADTQYF. The CDR3 DNA reads TGCGCCAGCAGCTTAAGGACAGGGACGGACGCAGATACGCAGTATTTT.

This clone was seen only a few times. V gene TRBV19 combines with J gene TRBJ2-2, with 9 bases identical to TRBD1. The CDR3 contains 15 residues. V shed 6 bases, J shed 5 bases, and the junction held 7 bases outside the gene matches. Germline assignment: CDR1 LNHDA and CDR2 SQIVND (reference sequence). The CDR3 nucleotides read TGTGCCAGTAGCCACAGGGGGCGCGAAACCGGGGAGCTGTTTTTT. Encoded protein: CASSHRGRETGELFF.

The gene calls are TRBV12-3 or TRBV12-4 and TRBJ2-1; tentatively, D is TRBD1 (5 bases). The CDR3 length is 13 residues. Deletions cut 5 bases from V and 9 bases from J, with 14 bases between. CDR3 amino acids: CASSPKGITEQFF. CDR3 DNA sequence: TGTGCCAGCAGTCCTAAGGGGATAACTGAGCAGTTCTTC.

This clone was seen a single time. The chain links TRBV9 to TRBJ1-2; 7 bases agree with TRBD1. The CDR3 is 16 residues long. The germline CDR1 and CDR2 sequences are SGDLS and YYNGEE. The ends lost 4 bases at V and 4 bases at J; junction bases unmatched: 13. CDR3 nucleotides: TGTGCCAGCAGCCGGGGACAGACCAATTCTCTCTATGGCTACACCTTC. Protein: CASSRGQTNSLYGYTF.

V is TRBV7-9 and J is TRBJ2-6; D remains unclear. Germline assignment: CDR1 SEHNR and CDR2 FQNEAQ (reference sequence). Trimming pared 2 bases from V and 0 bases from J, leaving 5 bases between. The CDR3 sequence is 15 residues long. CDR3 in DNA: TGTGCCAGCAGCTTACTATTCTCTGGGGCCAACGTCCTGACTTTC. As protein: CASSLLFSGANVLTF.

This chain links TRBV7-9 with TRBJ2-7; D not resolved. The CDR3 loop spans 11 amino acids. The V and J ends lost 2 bases and 7 bases respectively, with 6 bases between them. From germline, CDR1 is SEHNR and CDR2 FQNEAQ (reference sequence). CDR3 coding DNA: TGTGCCAGCAGCTTACTAGAGGAGCAGTACTTC. Amino acids: CASSLLEEQYF. Full variable domain (outside the CDR3, taken from reference TRBV7-9 and TRBJ2-7): DTGVSQNPRHKITKRGQNVTFRCDPISEHNRLYWYRQTLGQGPEFLTYFQNEAQLEKSRLLSDRFSAERPKGSFSTLEIQRTEQGDSAMYLCASSLLEEQYFGPGTRLTVT.

The V call is TRBV19, the J call TRBJ1-1, with D possibly matching TRBD1 (5 bases). The CDR3 runs to 14 residues. CDR1 is LNHDA and CDR2 is SQIVND in the germline V gene (reference sequence). V lost 7 bases to trimming and J lost 6 bases, with 18 bases between them. CDR3 in DNA: TGTGCCAGTACTTCCAGGGTGGTCGACGCTGAAGCTTTCTTT. Protein product: CASTSRVVDAEAFF.

The chain recombines TRBV10-2 with TRBJ1-1; D remains unclear. With 4 bases removed from V and 10 bases from J, the gap between germline ends came to 13 bases. The CDR3 spans 12 residues. Germline-derived CDR1 and CDR2 are WSHSY and SAAADI. The DNA of the CDR3 is TGCGCCAGCAGTGCTCTTATGAGGCCAGCTTTCTTT. This translates into CASSALMRPAFF.

This chain uses TRBV5-4 with TRBJ1-1, with D maybe TRBD1 (6 bases). The V end lost 0 bases, the J end lost 0 bases, and 15 bases lay between the germline ends. From germline, CDR1 is SGHNT and CDR2 YYREEE (reference sequence). This CDR3 contains 17 residues. For the CDR3, the DNA is TGTGCCAGCAGCTTGGGAAGGGGGGACTATATGAACACTGAAGCTTTCTTT. Its translation: CASSLGRGDYMNTEAFF.

The chain is built from TRBV4-1 and TRBJ1-2; no clear D gene. This CDR3 contains 15 residues. Germline assignment: CDR1 MGHRA and CDR2 YSYEKL. Trimming left V 3 bases short and J 3 bases short, with 14 bases between. The CDR3 DNA reads TGCGCCAGCAGCCAGCCCCGGGGAGGAGACTATGGCTACACCTTC. As protein: CASSQPRGGDYGYTF.

The V and J genes are TRBV6-5 and TRBJ2-1; 8 nucleotides line up with TRBD1. Germline CDR1 reads MNHEY; CDR2 reads SVGAGI. The CDR3 is 15 residues long. The V segment lost 4 bases and the J segment 6 bases; nucleotides outside the gene matches: 8. DNA of the CDR3: TGTGCCAGCAGTTCTTCAGGGGGCACTGGCAATGAGCAGTTCTTC. This codes for CASSSSGGTGNEQFF.

The chain has TRBV30 and TRBJ2-2, with D tentatively TRBD2 (6 bases). V was pared by 1 base and J by 4 bases, with 10 bases between. Germline V gives CDR1 GTSNPN, CDR2 SVGIG (reference sequence). The CDR3 is 14 amino acids. CDR3 bases: TGTGCCTGGAGTGCGGGGGTAGGCACCGGGGAGCTGTTTTTT. Amino acid sequence: CAWSAGVGTGELFF.

V is TRBV9 and J is TRBJ2-2; possibly TRBD1 for D (7 bases). The CDR3 sequence is 16 residues long. The germline V gene has CDR1 SGDLS and CDR2 YYNGEE. V lost 1 base, J lost 5 bases, and 15 bases lay in between. This CDR3 reads CASSVTSGGGTGELFF. The CDR3 region has the DNA TGTGCCAGCAGCGTAACGTCAGGGGGAGGTACCGGGGAGCTGTTTTTT.

The chain carries TRBV10-1 and TRBJ1-4; the D is unclear. CDR1 is WNHNN and CDR2 is SYGVQD in the germline V gene (reference sequence). The CDR3 extends over 14 amino acids. With 2 bases removed from V and 3 bases from J, the gap between germline ends came to 7 bases. The DNA of the CDR3 is TGCGCCAGCAGTGAGCGGAGCCCTAATGAAAAACTGTTTTTT. Translation: CASSERSPNEKLFF.

The CDR3, as DNA: TGTGCCAGCAGCAAAGTTTGGACAGGGGATCTCTCCTACGAGCAGTACTTC. Encoded protein: CASSKVWTGDLSYEQYF. This chain joins TRBV7-2 and TRBJ2-7; 9 bases fit TRBD1. The CDR3 runs to 17 residues. CDR1 and CDR2 from the germline V gene are SGHTA and FQGNSA. Unmatched junction bases numbered 11, after V lost 5 bases and J lost 0 bases.

The V and J genes are TRBV7-2 and TRBJ1-4, with D unresolved. The CDR3 extends over 18 amino acids. Per the germline V gene, CDR1 is SGHTA and CDR2 is FQGNSA. Deletions cut 5 bases from V and 3 bases from J, with 22 bases between. This CDR3 reads CASSIGNMWSGSNEKLFF. DNA of the CDR3: TGTGCCAGCAGCATAGGGAACATGTGGTCGGGATCTAATGAAAAACTGTTTTTT.

The V gene is TRBV23-1, the J gene TRBJ1-5, with TRBD1 as a possible D gene (5 bases). TRBV23-1 is an open reading frame, and its role is uncertain. The ends were cut back, 0 bases at V and 6 bases at J, with 12 bases in the middle. CDR3 length: 15 amino acids. CDR3 residues: CASSQSIRGGQPQHF. The CDR3 nucleotides are TGCGCCAGCAGTCAATCGATTCGGGGGGGTCAGCCCCAGCATTTT.

The chain combines TRBV7-2 with TRBJ2-3; 9 bases map to TRBD2. The length of the CDR3 is 14 residues. From germline, CDR1 is SGHTA and CDR2 FQGNSA. The ends lost 3 bases at V and 4 bases at J; junction bases unmatched: 2. The CDR3 nucleotides read TGTGCCAGCAGCTTTAGACTAGCGGCAGATACGCAGTATTTT. Protein: CASSFRLAADTQYF.

The CDR3 DNA reads as TGTGCCATCAGCTTAGCGGGGGGGAACACCGGGGAGCTGTTTTTT. This codes for CAISLAGGNTGELFF. The J gene is TRBJ2-2, the V gene TRBV10-3, with 10 bases fitting TRBD2. The ends lost 6 bases at V and 1 base at J; junction bases unmatched: 2. There are 15 residues in the CDR3. Germline CDR1 ENHRY, CDR2 SYGVKD.

This chain uses TRBV19 with TRBJ1-5; 10 nucleotides agree with TRBD1. Germline loops: CDR1 LNHDA, CDR2 SQIVND (reference sequence). The length of the CDR3 is 16 residues. The V gene end was trimmed by 3 bases and the J gene end by 0 bases; junction bases not matched to a gene: 2. CDR3 residues: CASSMTGGYSNQPQHF. For the CDR3, the DNA is TGTGCCAGTAGTATGACAGGGGGCTATAGCAATCAGCCCCAGCATTTT.

The chain couples TRBV21-1 to TRBJ1-4; TRBD1, the D gene given by the table, was not confirmed from the DNA. TRBV21-1 is listed as a pseudogene. This CDR3 is 19 amino acids long. The CDR3 protein is CASSRIGGDRGRVDEKLFF. CDR3 DNA sequence: TGTGCCAGCAGCCGAATTGGGGGGGACAGGGGACGTGTTGATGAAAAACTGTTTTTT.

A few counts support this clone. This rearrangement joins TRBV3-1 (or the pseudogene TRBV3-2) to TRBJ2-7, with D perhaps matching TRBD2 (5 bases). Trimming cost V 5 bases and J 6 bases, with 11 bases left between them. Looked up from germline, CDR1 is LGHDT and CDR2 is YNNKEL (reference sequence). This CDR3 has 12 amino acids. As DNA, the CDR3 is TGTGCCAGCAGCTCCGTGGAGGTCGAGCAGTACTTC. Protein: CASSSVEVEQYF.

The chain recombines TRBV7-9 with TRBJ1-5; unclear D gene. With 0 bases removed from V and 4 bases from J, the gap between germline ends came to 7 bases. Germline V gene lookup returns CDR1 SEHNR and CDR2 FQNEAQ (reference sequence). The CDR3 covers 14 residues. The CDR3 loop is CASSLAGRNQPQHF. DNA for the CDR3: TGTGCCAGCAGCTTAGCAGGGAGGAATCAGCCCCAGCATTTT.

The genes are TRBV27 and TRBJ2-7; D is uncertain. The CDR3 has 14 amino acids. Per the germline V gene, CDR1 is MNHEY and CDR2 is SMNVEV (reference sequence). The V gene lost 6 bases and the J gene lost 1 base, with 13 bases spanning the gap. The CDR3 loop reads CASSSRRVSYEQYF. CDR3 nucleotide sequence: TGTGCCAGCAGCTCCAGGCGTGTTTCCTACGAGCAGTACTTC.

The CDR3 spells CASSRLGQGAGETQYF. CDR3 coding DNA: TGTGCCAGCAGCCGTTTGGGACAGGGGGCTGGAGAGACCCAGTACTTC. The chain uses TRBV7-8 and TRBJ2-5; 12 bases match TRBD1. The V gene's germline CDR1 is SGHVS and CDR2 FQNEAQ. The junction had 8 bases not matched to a gene; V was cut back by 5 bases and J by 4 bases. The CDR3 consists of 16 residues.